This T cell receptor (beta chain) was identified during a study of blood T cell repertoires in COVID-19. Study as a whole: From the United States, Italy and Spain came samples of acute and convalescent COVID-19. In each case, the material was cDNA or gDNA derived from T cells, B-cell-depleted T cells, or PBMCs.

Authors' methods: The assay estimated nucleated cells by amplifying reference gene primers. The data were produced by immunoSEQ multiplex PCR, yet TCRdb's version contains in-frame clones alone and is incomplete. V and J calls and clone size are given by that table; D and trimming were obtained from the DNA. Seen here are about 170,000 clones, just under 85% observed once, and the top ten hold about 24%. This receptor was taken from a woman over 75 with acute or convalescent COVID-19. The sequencing sample was made of peripheral blood.

CDR3 DNA: TGTGCCAGCAGCTTCCAGACACTTAAAGAACAGTTCTTC. It is translated as CASSFQTLKEQFF. The J gene is TRBJ2-1, the V gene TRBV7-2; D is uncertain. Looked up from germline, CDR1 is SGHTA and CDR2 is FQGNSA. The CDR3 is made up of 13 amino acids. V was clipped by 3 bases and J by 13 bases, with 16 bases between them.